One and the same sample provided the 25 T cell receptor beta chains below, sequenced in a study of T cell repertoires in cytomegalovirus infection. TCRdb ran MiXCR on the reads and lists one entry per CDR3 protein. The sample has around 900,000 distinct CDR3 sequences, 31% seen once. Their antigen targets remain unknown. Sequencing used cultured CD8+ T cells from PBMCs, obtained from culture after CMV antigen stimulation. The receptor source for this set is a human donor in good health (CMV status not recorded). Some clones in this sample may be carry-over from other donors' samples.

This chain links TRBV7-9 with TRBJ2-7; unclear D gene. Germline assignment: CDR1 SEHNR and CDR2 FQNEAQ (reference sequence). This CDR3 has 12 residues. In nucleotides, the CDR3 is TGTGTCAGCAGCTTGGGAAAGGGCGAGCAGTACGTC. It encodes CVSSLGKGEQYV.

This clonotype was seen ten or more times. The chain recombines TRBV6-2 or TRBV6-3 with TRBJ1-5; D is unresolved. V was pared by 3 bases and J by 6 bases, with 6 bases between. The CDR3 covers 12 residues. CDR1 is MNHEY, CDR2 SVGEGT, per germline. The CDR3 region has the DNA TGTGCCAGCAGTTATGGGTTTCAGCCCCAGCATTTT. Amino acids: CASSYGFQPQHF.

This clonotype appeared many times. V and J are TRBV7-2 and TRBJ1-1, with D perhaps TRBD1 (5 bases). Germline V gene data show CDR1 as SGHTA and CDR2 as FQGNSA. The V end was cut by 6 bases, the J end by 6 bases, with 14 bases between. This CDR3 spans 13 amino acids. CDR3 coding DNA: TGTGCCAGCAGTTGGCAGGGTTTCGCTGAAGCTTTCTTT. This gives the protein CASSWQGFAEAFF. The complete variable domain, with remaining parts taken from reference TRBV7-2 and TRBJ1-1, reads GAGVSQSPSNKVTEKGKDVELRCDPISGHTALYWYRQSLGQGLEFLIYFQGNSAPDKSGLPSDRFSAERTGGSVSTLTIQRTQQEDSAVYLCASSWQGFAEAFFGQGTRLTVV.

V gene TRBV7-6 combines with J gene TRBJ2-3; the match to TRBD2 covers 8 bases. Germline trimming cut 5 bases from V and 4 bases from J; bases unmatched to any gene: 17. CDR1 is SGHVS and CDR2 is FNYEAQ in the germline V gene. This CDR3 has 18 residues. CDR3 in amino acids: CASSMLAGGLGGADTQYF. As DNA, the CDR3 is TGTGCCAGCAGCATGCTAGCGGGTGGGCTTGGTGGAGCAGATACGCAGTATTTT. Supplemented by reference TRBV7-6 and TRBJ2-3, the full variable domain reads GAGVSQSPRYKVTKRGQDVALRCDPISGHVSLYWYRQALGQGPEFLTYFNYEAQQDKSGLPNDRFSAERPEGSISTLTIQRTEQRDSAMYRCASSMLAGGLGGADTQYFGPGTRLTVL.

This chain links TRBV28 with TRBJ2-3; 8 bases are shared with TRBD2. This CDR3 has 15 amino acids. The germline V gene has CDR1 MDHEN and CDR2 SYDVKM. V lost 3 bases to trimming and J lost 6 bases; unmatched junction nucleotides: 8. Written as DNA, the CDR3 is TGTGCCAGCAGTTTTAGGCGGGGGGCAGGTGATACGCAGTATTTT. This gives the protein CASSFRRGAGDTQYF.

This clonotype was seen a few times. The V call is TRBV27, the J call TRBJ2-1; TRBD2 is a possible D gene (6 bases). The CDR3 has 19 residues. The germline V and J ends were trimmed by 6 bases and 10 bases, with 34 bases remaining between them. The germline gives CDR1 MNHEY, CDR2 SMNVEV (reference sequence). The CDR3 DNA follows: TGTGCCAGCAGCCCCTGGGCGGGTACTCGCGGGGCCAATCCGGAAGAGCAGTTCTTC. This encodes CASSPWAGTRGANPEEQFF.

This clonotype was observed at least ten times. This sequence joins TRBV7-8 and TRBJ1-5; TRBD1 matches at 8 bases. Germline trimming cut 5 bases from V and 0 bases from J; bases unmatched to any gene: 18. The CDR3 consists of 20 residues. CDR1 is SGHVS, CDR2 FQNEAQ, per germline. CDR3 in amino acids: CASSHHGRDRHPYSNQPQHF. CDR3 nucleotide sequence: TGTGCCAGCAGCCACCATGGAAGGGACAGGCACCCCTATAGCAATCAGCCCCAGCATTTT.

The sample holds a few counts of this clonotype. The CDR3 DNA reads TGTGCCAGCAGCCAAGATCCGGGGAAAGAGCAGTTCTTC. It yields the protein CASSQDPGKEQFF. The chain carries TRBV4-2 and TRBJ2-1; perhaps TRBD2 as D (5 bases). The germline gives CDR1 LGHNA, CDR2 YNFKEQ. Trimming removed 0 bases from V and 10 bases from J, with 10 bases in between. This CDR3 region has 13 residues.

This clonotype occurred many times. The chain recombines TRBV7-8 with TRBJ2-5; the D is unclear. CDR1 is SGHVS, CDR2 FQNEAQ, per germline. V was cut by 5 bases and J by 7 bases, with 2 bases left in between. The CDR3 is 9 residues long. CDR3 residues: CASSPTQYF. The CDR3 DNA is TGTGCCAGCAGCCCGACCCAGTACTTC.

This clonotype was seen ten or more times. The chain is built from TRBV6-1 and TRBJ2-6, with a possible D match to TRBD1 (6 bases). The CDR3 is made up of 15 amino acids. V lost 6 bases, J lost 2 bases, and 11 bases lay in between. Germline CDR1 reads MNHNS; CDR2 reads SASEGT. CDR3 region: CASRTQGTGANVLTF. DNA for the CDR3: TGTGCCAGCAGGACCCAGGGGACTGGGGCCAACGTCCTGACTTTC.

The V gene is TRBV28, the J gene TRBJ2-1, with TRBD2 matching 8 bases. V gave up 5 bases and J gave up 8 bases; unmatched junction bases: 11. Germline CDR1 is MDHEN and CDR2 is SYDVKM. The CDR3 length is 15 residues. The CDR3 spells CASSTLAVQRDEQFF. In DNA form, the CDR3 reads TGTGCCAGCAGTACACTAGCGGTTCAGAGGGATGAGCAGTTCTTC.

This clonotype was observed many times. The CDR3 region has the DNA TGTGCCAGCAGGCGTATAGAAAATGCTAATGAAAAACTGTTTTTT. Its translation: CASRRIENANEKLFF. The chain carries TRBV7-8 and TRBJ1-4, with no clear D. Per the germline V gene, CDR1 is SGHVS and CDR2 is FQNEAQ. The CDR3 runs 15 residues. Trimming stripped 6 bases from V and 3 bases from J, with 14 bases between.

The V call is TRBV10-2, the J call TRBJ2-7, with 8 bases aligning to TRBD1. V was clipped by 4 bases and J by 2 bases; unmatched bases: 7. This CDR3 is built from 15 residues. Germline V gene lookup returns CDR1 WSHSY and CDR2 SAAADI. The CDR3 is CASSGTGRKPYEQYF. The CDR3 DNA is TGCGCCAGCAGTGGGACAGGGAGGAAACCCTACGAGCAGTACTTC.

For the CDR3, the DNA is TGTGCCAGCAGTCCTTCCGACAGTTACCAAGAGACCCAGTACTTC. Its translation: CASSPSDSYQETQYF. J is TRBJ2-5 and V is TRBV6-6; D perhaps matches TRBD1 (5 bases). V dropped 5 bases and J dropped 0 bases, with 13 bases sitting between them. The germline V gene encodes CDR1 MNHNY and CDR2 SVGAGI (reference sequence). This CDR3 has 15 residues.

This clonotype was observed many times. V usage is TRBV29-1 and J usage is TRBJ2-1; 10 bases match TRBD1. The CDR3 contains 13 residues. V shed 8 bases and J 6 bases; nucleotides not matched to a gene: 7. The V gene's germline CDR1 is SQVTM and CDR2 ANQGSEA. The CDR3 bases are TGCAGCATCCACCGGACAGGGGGCAATGAGCAGTTCTTC. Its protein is CSIHRTGGNEQFF.

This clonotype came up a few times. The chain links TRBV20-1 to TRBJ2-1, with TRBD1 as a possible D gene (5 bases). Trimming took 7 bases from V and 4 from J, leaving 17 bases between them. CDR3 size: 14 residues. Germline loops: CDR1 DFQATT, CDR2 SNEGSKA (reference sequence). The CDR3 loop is CSVPGWGTYNEQFF. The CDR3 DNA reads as TGCAGTGTTCCAGGGTGGGGCACTTACAATGAGCAGTTCTTC.

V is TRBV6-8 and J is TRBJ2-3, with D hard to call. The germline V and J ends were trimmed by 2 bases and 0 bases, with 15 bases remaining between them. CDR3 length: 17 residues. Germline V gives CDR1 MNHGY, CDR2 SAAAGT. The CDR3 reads CASSYGSFRVSTDTQYF. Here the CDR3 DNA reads TGTGCCAGCAGTTACGGATCGTTTCGGGTTAGCACAGATACGCAGTATTTT.

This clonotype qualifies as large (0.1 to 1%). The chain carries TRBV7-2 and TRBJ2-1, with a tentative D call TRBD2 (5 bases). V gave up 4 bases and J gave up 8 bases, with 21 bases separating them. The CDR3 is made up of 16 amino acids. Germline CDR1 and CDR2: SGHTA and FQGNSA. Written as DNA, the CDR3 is TGTGCCAGCAGCTCCCCGATAGGGAGACTTGCGGATGAGCAGTTCTTC. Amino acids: CASSSPIGRLADEQFF.

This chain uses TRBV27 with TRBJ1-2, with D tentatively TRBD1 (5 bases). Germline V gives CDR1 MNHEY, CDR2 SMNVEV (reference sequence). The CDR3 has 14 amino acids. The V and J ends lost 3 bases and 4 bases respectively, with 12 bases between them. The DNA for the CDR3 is TGTGCCAGCAGTTTGGGGCCTCGGGGCTATGGCTACACCTTC. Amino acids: CASSLGPRGYGYTF.

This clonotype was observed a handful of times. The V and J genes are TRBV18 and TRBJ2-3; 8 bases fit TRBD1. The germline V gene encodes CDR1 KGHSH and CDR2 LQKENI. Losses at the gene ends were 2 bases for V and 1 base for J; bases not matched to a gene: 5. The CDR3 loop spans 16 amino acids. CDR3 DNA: TGTGCCAGCTCACCATTTGGACAGGGTGGCACAGATACGCAGTATTTT. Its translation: CASSPFGQGGTDTQYF.

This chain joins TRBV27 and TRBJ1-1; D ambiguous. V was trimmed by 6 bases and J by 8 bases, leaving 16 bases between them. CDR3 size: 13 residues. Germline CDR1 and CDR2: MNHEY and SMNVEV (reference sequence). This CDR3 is CASRPGVPGEAFF. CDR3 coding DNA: TGTGCCAGCAGGCCGGGAGTTCCCGGAGAAGCTTTCTTT.

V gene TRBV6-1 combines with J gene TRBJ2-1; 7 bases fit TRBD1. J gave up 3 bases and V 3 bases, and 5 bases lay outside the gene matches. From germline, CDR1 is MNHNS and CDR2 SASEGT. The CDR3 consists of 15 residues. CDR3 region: CASSEYRGSYNEQFF. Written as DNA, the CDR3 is TGTGCCAGCAGTGAGTACAGGGGAAGCTACAATGAGCAGTTCTTC.

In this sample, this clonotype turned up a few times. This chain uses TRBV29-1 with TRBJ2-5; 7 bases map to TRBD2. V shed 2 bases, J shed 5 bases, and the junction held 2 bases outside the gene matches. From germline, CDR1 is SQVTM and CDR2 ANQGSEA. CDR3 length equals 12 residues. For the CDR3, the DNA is TGCAGCGTTGAACGGGAGGTGGAGACCCAGTACTTC. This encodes CSVEREVETQYF.

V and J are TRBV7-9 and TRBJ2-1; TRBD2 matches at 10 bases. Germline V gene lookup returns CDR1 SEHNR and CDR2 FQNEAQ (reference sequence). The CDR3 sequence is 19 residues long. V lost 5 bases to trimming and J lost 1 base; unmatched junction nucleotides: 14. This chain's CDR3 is CASSEASSGGIPSYNEQFF. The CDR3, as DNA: TGTGCCAGCAGCGAGGCGTCTAGCGGGGGTATCCCATCCTACAATGAGCAGTTCTTC.

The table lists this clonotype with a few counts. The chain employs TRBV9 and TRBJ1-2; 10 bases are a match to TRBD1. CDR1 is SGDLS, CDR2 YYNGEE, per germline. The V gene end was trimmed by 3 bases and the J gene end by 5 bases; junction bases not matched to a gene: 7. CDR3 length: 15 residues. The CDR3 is CASSGRQGAWYGYTF. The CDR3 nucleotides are TGTGCCAGCAGCGGCAGACAGGGGGCTTGGTATGGCTACACCTTC.